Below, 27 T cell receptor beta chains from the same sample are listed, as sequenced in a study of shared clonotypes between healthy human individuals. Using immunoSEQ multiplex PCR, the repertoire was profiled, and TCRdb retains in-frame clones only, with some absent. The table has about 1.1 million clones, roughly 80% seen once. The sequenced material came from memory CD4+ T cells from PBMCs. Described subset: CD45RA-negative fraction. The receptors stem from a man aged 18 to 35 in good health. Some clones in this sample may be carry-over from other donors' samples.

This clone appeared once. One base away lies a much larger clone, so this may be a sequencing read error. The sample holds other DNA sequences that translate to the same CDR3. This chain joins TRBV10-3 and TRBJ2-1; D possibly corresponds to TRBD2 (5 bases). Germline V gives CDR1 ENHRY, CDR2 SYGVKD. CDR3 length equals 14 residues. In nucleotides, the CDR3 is TGCGCCATCAGTGAAGGGAGCTCCTACAATGAGCAGTTCTTC. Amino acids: CAISEGSSYNEQFF.

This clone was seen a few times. CDR3 nucleotides: TGTGCCAGCAGCCAGACTAGCCGCTACAATGAGCAGTTCTTC. Protein product: CASSQTSRYNEQFF. The rearrangement joins TRBV11-3 to TRBJ2-1; 7 nucleotides match TRBD2. The CDR3 runs 14 residues. The germline V gene encodes CDR1 SGHNT and CDR2 YENEEA. The trim removed 5 bases at V and 3 bases at J, leaving 4 bases unmatched.

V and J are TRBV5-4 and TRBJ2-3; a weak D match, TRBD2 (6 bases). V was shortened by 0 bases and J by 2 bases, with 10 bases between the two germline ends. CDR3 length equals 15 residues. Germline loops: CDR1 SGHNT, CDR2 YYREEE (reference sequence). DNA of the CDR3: TGTGCCAGCAGCTTGGAGGTAGCGGCCACAGATACGCAGTATTTT. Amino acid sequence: CASSLEVAATDTQYF.

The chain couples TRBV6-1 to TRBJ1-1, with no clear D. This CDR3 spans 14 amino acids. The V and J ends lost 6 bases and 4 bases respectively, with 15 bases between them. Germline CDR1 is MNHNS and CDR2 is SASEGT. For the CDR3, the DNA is TGTGCCAGCAGCCGGGCCCGGGAGGTCACTGAAGCTTTCTTT. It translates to CASSRAREVTEAFF.

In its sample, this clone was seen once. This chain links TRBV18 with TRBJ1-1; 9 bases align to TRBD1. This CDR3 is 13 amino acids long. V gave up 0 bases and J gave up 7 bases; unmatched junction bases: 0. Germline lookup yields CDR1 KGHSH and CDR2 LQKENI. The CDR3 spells CASSPPDRGEAFF. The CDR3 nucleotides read TGTGCCAGCTCACCACCGGACAGGGGTGAAGCTTTCTTT.

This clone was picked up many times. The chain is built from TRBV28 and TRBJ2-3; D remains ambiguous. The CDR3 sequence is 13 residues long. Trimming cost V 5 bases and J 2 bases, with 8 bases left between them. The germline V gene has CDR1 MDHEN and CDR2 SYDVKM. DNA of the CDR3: TGTGCCAGCAGTACACCCTACACAGATACGCAGTATTTT. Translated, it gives CASSTPYTDTQYF.

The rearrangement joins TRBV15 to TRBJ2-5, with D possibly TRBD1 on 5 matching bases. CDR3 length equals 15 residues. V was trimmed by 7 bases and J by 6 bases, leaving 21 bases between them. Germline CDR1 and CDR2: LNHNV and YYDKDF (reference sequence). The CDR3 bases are TGTGCCACCATAACCCCTCGCAGGGCAAGACAGACCCAGTACTTC. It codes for CATITPRRARQTQYF.

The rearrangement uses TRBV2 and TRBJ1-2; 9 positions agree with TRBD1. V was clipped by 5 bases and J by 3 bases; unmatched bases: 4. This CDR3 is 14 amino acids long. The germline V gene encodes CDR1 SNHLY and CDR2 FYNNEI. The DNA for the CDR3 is TGTGCCAGCAGTCCGGGACAGGGAGACTATGGCTACACCTTC. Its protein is CASSPGQGDYGYTF.

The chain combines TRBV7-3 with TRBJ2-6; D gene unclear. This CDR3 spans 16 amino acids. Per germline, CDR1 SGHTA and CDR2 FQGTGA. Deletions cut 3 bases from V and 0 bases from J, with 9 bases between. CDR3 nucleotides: TGTGCCAGCAGCTTTAGATCGTCCTCTGGGGCCAACGTCCTGACTTTC. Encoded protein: CASSFRSSSGANVLTF.

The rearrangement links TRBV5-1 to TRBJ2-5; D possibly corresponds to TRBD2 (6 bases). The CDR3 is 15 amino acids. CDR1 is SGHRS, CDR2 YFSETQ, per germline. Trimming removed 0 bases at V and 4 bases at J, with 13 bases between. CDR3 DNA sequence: TGCGCCAGCAGCTTGGAGGGCGGGACGAGAGAGACCCAGTACTTC. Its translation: CASSLEGGTRETQYF.

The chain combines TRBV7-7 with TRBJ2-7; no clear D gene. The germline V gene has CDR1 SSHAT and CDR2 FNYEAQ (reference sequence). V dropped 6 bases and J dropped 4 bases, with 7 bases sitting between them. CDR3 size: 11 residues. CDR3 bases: TGTGCCAGCAGGCCATGGTACGAGCAGTACTTC. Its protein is CASRPWYEQYF.

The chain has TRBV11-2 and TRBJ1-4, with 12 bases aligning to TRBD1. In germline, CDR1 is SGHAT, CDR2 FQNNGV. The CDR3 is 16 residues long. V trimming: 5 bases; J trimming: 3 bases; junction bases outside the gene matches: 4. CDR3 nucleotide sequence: TGTGCCAGCAGCGCGGGACAGGGGGCCTCTAATGAAAAACTGTTTTTT. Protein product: CASSAGQGASNEKLFF.

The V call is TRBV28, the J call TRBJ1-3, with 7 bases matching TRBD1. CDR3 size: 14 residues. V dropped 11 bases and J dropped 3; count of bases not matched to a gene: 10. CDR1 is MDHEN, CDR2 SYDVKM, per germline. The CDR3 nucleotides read TGTGCCGGTTCAGGGGGGGGCTTTGGAAACACCATATATTTT. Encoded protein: CAGSGGGFGNTIYF.

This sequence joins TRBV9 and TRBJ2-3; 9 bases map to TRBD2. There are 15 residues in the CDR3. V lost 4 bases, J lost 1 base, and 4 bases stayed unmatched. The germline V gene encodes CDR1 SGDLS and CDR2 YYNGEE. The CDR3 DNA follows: TGTGCCAGCAGCACTGGCGGGAGGGGCACAGATACGCAGTATTTT. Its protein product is CASSTGGRGTDTQYF.

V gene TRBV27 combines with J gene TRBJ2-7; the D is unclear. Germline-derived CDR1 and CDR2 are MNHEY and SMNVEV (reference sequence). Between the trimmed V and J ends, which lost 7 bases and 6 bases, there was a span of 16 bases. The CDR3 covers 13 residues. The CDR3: CASMLLTSSEQYF. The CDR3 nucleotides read TGTGCCAGCATGCTTTTAACCTCGAGCGAGCAGTACTTC.

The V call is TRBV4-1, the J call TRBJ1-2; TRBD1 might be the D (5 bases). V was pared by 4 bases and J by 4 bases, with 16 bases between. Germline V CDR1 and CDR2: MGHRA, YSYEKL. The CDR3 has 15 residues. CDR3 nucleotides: TGCGCCAGCAGCCGAGGAACAGACAGCGGCTATGGCTACACCTTC. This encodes CASSRGTDSGYGYTF.

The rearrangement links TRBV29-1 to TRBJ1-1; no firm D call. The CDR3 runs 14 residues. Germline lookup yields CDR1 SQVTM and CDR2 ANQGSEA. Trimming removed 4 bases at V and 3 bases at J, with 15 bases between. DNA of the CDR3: TGCAGCGTTGCGGTGGGCCGCCTGGACACTGAAGCTTTCTTT. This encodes CSVAVGRLDTEAFF.

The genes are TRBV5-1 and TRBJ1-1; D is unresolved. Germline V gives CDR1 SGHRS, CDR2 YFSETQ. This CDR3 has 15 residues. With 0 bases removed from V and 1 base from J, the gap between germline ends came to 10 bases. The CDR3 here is CASSLGRATNTEAFF. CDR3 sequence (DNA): TGCGCCAGCAGCTTGGGCCGAGCGACGAACACTGAAGCTTTCTTT.

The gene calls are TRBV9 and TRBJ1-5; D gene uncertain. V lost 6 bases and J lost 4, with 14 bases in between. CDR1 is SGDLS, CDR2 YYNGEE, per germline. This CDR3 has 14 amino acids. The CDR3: CASTSGPENQPQHF. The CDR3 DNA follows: TGTGCCAGCACTTCCGGGCCGGAGAATCAGCCCCAGCATTTT.

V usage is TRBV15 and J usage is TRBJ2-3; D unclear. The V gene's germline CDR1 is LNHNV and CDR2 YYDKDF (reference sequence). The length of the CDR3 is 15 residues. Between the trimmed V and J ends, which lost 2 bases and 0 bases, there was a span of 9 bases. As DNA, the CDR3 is TGTGCCACCAGCAGACAGGTCCCTAGCACAGATACGCAGTATTTT. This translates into CATSRQVPSTDTQYF. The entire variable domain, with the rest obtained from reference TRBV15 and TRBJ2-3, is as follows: DAMVIQNPRYQVTQFGKPVTLSCSQTLNHNVMYWYQQKSSQAPKLLFHYYDKDFNNEADTPDNFQSRRPNTSFCFLDIRSPGLGDTAMYLCATSRQVPSTDTQYFGPGTRLTVL.

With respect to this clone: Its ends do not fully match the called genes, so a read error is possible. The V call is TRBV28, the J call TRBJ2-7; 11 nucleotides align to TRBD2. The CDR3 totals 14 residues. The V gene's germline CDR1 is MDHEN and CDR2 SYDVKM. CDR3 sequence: CASSRLAGYYGQYF. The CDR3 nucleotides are TGTGCCAGCAGTCGACTAGCGGGGTATTACGGGCAGTACTTC.

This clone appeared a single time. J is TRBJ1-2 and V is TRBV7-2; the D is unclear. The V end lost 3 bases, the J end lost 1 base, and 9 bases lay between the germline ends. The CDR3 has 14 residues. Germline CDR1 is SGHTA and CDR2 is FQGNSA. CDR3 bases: TGTGCCAGCAGCTTCCAACGGGTTAACTATGGCTACACCTTC. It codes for CASSFQRVNYGYTF.

The CDR3 region is CSVGAPAYNEQFF. As DNA, the CDR3 is TGCAGCGTTGGAGCTCCGGCCTACAATGAGCAGTTCTTC. This chain links TRBV29-1 with TRBJ2-1, with D unresolved. Per germline, CDR1 SQVTM and CDR2 ANQGSEA. This CDR3 is 13 amino acids long. Trimming removed 4 bases at V and 2 bases at J, with 9 bases between.

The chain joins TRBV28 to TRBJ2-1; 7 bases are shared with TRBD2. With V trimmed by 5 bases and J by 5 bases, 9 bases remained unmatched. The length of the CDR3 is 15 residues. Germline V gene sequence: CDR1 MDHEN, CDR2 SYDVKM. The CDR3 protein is CASSRRGSYHNEQFF. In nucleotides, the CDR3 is TGTGCCAGCAGTCGCCGCGGGAGTTACCACAATGAGCAGTTCTTC.

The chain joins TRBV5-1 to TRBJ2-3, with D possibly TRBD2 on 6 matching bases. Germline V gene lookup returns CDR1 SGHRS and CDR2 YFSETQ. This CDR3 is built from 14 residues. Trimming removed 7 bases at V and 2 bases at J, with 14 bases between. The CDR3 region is CASARDGNTDTQYF. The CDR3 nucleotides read TGCGCCAGCGCGCGGGACGGAAACACAGATACGCAGTATTTT.

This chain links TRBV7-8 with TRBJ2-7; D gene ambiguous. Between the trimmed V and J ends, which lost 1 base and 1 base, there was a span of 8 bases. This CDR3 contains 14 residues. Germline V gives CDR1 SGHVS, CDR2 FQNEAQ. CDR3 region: CASSLEDGSYEQYF. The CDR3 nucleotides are TGTGCCAGCAGCTTAGAGGACGGTTCCTACGAGCAGTACTTC.

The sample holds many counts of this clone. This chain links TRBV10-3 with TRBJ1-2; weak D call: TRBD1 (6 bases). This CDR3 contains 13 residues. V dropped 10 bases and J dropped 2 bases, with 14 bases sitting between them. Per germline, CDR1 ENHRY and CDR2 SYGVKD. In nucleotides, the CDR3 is TGTGCCACCAGCGGGGGACAAAACTATGGCTACACCTTC. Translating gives CATSGGQNYGYTF.